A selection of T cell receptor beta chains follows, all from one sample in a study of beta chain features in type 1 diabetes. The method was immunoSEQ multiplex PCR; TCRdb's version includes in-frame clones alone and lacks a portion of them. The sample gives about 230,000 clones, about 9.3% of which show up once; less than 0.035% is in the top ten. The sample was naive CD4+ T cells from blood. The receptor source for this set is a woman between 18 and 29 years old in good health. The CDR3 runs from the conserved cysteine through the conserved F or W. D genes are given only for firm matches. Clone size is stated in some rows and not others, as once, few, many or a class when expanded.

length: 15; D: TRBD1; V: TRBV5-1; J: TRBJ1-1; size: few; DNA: TGCGCCAGCAGTCTCGAGTACAGGGGAACGACTGAAGCTTTCTTT; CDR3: CASSLEYRGTTEAFF
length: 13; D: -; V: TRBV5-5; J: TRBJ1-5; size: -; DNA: TGTGCCAGCAGTGACAGGTACAATCAGCCCCAGCATTTT; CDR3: CASSDRYNQPQHF
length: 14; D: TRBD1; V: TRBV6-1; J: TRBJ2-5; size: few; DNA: TGTGCCAGCAGCCTAACAGGGGGCCAAGAGACCCAGTACTTC; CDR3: CASSLTGGQETQYF
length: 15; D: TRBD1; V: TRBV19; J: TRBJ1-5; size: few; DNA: TGTGCCAGTAGTTCCAGGACAGGGGGACGGCAGCCCCAGCATTTT; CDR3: CASSSRTGGRQPQHF
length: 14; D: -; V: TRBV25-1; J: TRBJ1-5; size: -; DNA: TGTGCCAGCAGTGAATCTGCGGTAGGTCAGCCCCAGCATTTT; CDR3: CASSESAVGQPQHF
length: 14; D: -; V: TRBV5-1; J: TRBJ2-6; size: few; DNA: TGCGCCAGCGCTTTCAGCTCTGGGGCCAACGTCCTGACTTTC; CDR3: CASAFSSGANVLTF
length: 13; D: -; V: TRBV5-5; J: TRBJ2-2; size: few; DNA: TGTGCCAGCAGCTCAGGACAAGCCGGGGAGCTGTTTTTT; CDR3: CASSSGQAGELFF
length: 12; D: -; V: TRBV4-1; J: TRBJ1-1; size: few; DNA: TGCGCCAGCAGCCCCCCGGGTACTGAAGCTTTCTTT; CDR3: CASSPPGTEAFF
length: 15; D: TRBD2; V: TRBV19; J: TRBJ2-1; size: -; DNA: TGTGCCAGTAGTCTCCCTAGCGGGAGGTACAATGAGCAGTTCTTC; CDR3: CASSLPSGRYNEQFF
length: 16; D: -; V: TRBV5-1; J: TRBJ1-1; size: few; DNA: TGCGCCAGCAGTAGCGGGGGCGTGGTAATGAACACTGAAGCTTTCTTT; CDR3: CASSSGGVVMNTEAFF
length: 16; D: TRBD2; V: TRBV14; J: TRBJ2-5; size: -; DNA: TGTGCCAGCAGCCAAGGCCGGCTAGCGGGGGGGGAGACCCAGTACTTC; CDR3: CASSQGRLAGGETQYF
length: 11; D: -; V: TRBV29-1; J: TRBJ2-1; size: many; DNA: TGCAGCGGCACCCGGAGTAATGAGCAGTTCTTC; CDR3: CSGTRSNEQFF
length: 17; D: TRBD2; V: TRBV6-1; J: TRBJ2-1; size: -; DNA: TGTGCCAGCAGTGGATTAGTAGCGGGGGGGCCGTACAATGAGCAGTTCTTC; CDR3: CASSGLVAGGPYNEQFF
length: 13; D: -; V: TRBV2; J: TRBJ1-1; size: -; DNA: TGTGCCAGCAGTGAAACCCGAGGCACTGAAGCTTTCTTT; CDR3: CASSETRGTEAFF
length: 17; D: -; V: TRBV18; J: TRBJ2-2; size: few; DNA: TGTGCCAGCTCACCGCCAAGAAAAGTCGTTCAGCCCCGGGGGCTGTTTTTT; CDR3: CASSPPRKVVQPRGLFF
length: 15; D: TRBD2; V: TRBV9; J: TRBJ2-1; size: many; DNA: TGTGCCAGCAGCGTAGGAGCGGGGGGTAGCCATGAGCAGTTCTTC; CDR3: CASSVGAGGSHEQFF
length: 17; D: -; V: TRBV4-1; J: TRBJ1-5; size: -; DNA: TGCGCCAGCAGCCAAGATTTAGTCCTGTCTAGCAATCAGCCCCAGCATTTT; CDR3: CASSQDLVLSSNQPQHF
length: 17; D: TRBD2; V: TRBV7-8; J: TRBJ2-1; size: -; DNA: TGTGCCAGCAGCTTACTCCGGGGTCTAGCGGGAGCGAATGAGCAGTTCTTC; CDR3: CASSLLRGLAGANEQFF
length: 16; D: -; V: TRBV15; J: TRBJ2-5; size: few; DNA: TGTGCCACCAGCAACCCAGTCCGGGACCACGGGGGGACCCAGTACTTC; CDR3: CATSNPVRDHGGTQYF
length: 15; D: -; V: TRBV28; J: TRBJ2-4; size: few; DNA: TGTGCCAGCAGTTTACTAGGCGGAAGGGGAAACATTCAGTACTTC; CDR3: CASSLLGGRGNIQYF
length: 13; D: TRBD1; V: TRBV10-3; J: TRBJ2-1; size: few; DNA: TGTGCCCTAGGACAGGGGAGTTCGGCGGAGCAGTTCTTC; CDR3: CALGQGSSAEQFF
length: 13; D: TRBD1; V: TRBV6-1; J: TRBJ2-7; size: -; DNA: TGTGCCAGCAGTCAACCCGAACCGGGACAGAAGTACTTC; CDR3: CASSQPEPGQKYF
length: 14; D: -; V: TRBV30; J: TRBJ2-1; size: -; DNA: TGTGCCTGGAGTGTGTTAGCGTGGAGCAATGAGCAGTTCTTC; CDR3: CAWSVLAWSNEQFF
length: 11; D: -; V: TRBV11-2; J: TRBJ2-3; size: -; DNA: TGTGCCAGCAGCGTACATAGCCCGCAGTATTTT; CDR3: CASSVHSPQYF
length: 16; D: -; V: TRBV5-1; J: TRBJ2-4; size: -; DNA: TGCGCCAGCAGCTTTGCATCGGGGGCAGGGGGAAACAGTCAGTACTTC; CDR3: CASSFASGAGGNSQYF
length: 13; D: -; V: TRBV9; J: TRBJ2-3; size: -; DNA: TGTGCCAGCAGCGTTAGTAGCACAGATACGCAGTATTTT; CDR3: CASSVSSTDTQYF
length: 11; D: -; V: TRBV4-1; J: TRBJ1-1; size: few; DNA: TGCGCCAGCAGCCAAGGGCGGGGAGCTTTCTTT; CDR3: CASSQGRGAFF
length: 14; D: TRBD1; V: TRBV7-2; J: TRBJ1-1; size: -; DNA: TGTGCCAGCAGCCCAGGACAGGGAGGCACTGAAGCTTTCTTT; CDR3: CASSPGQGGTEAFF
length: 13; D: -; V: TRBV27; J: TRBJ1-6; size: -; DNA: TGTGCCAGCAGTTCTGTGAGGGATTCACCCCTCCACTTT; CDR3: CASSSVRDSPLHF
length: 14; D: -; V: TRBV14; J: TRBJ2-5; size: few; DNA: TGTGCCAGCAGCCCCTGGTCGGGAGAAGAGACCCAGTACTTC; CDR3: CASSPWSGEETQYF
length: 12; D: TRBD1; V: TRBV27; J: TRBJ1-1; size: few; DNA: TGTGCCAGCAGCCGACAGGGGTCTGAAGCTTTCTTT; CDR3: CASSRQGSEAFF